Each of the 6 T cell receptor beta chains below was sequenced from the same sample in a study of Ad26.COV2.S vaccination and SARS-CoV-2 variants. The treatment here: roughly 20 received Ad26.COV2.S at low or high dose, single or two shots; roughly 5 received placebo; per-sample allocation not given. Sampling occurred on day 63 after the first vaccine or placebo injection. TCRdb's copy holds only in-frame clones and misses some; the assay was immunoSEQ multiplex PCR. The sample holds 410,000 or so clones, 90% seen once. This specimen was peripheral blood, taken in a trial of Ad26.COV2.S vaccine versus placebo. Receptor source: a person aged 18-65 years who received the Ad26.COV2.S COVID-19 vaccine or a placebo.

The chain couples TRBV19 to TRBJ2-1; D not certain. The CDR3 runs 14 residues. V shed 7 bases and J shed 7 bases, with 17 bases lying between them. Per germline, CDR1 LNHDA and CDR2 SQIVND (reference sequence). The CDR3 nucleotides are TGTGCCAGTACCCACGACGGGCAGTATAATGAGCAGTTCTTC. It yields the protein CASTHDGQYNEQFF.

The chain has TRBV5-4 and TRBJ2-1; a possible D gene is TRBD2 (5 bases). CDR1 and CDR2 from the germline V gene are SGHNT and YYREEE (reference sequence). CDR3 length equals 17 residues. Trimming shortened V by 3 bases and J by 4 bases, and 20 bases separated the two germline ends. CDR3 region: CASSSRLGGAQYNEQFF. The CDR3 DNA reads TGTGCCAGCAGCTCTAGGCTAGGAGGTGCCCAATACAATGAGCAGTTCTTC. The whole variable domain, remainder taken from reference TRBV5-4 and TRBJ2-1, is ETGVTQSPTHLIKTRGQQVTLRCSSQSGHNTVSWYQQALGQGPQFIFQYYREEENGRGNFPPRFSGLQFPNYSSELNVNALELDDSALYLCASSSRLGGAQYNEQFFGPGTRLTVL.

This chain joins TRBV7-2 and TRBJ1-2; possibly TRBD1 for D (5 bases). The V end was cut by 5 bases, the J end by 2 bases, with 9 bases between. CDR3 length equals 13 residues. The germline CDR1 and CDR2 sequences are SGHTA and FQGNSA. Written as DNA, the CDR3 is TGTGCCAGCAGCGTTAGACAGAACTATGGCTACACCTTC. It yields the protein CASSVRQNYGYTF.

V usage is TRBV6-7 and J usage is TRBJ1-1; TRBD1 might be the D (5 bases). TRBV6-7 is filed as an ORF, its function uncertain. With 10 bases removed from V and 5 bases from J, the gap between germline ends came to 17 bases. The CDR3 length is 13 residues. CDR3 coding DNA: TGTGCCACCCACACTGCGGGGGGGACTGAAGCTTTCTTT. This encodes CATHTAGGTEAFF.

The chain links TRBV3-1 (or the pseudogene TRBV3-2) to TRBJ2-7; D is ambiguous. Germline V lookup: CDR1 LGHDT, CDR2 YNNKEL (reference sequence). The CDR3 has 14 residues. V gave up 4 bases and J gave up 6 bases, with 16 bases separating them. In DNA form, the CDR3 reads TGTGCCAGCAGCCTGGAATGGACGTTAGGCGAGCAGTACTTC. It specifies CASSLEWTLGEQYF.

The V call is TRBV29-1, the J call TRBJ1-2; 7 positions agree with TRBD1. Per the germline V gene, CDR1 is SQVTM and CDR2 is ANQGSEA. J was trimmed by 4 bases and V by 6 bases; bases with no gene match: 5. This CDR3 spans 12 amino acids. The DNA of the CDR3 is TGCAGCGTGCTGACAGGGAGCTATGGCTACACCTTC. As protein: CSVLTGSYGYTF.